This TCR beta chain was captured in a study of blood T cell repertoires in COVID-19 (dated by TCRdb to about 2020). Notes on the research overall: Collaborator samples came from the United States, Italy and Spain and covered acute and convalescent phases of COVID-19. The prospective study material was composed of cDNA or gDNA derived from T cells, B-cell-depleted T cells, or PBMCs. The dataset comprised deeply sampled blood TCRbeta repertoires from subjects exposed to, actively infected with, or recovered from COVID-19. A freely available public database, intended as a resource for researchers studying the immune response to SARS-CoV-2, is where the repertoires were released. Samples came from the ongoing ImmuneRACE study (first 160 participants) plus 1,254 subjects from 6 global collaborators. Nearly every sample came with metadata listing a de-identified subject ID, COVID-19 status, age in years and sex. HLA class I and class II types, where available, came from metadata supplied by the sample provider rather than from assay-based typing. Summary of the overall study and its limitations: The amount of clinical and demographic metadata varied by source and participant and was provided uncurated.

TCRbeta CDR3 regions were amplified from genomic DNA using the immunoSEQ Assay, a bias-controlled multiplex PCR. In the paper's pipeline: Nucleated cell counts per sample were estimated from amplification of reference gene primers within the assay. Sequence reads were collapsed and filtered to measure the absolute abundance of every unique TCRbeta CDR3 rearrangement. For each sample, productive Simpson clonality was calculated by taking the square root of Simpson's diversity index across productive rearrangements. TCRdb stores this immuneACCESS table with in-frame sequences only. Part of the clones is absent; in the studies checked, under half of the shortfall reflects unresolved V genes, and no reason is known for the rest. V and J calls and clone size come straight from that table; D and trimming were deduced from the DNA. The sample profile shows about 170,000 clones; under 85% of them were found once. In total, the top ten clones hold approximately 12% of the sample.

Points on this clone: Which antigen it targets is not known. One base away there is no much larger clone; base qualities are not given.

Enrolling through a virtual design, the prospective study's participants ranged in age from about 18 to 89 years and lived across about two dozen United States geographic areas. Cohort assignment in the prospective study relied on participant-reported clinical history from a screening survey and a study questionnaire. ImmuneRACE Cohort 3 recovered participants were defined by two consecutive negative NP/OP PCR tests, healthcare professional clearance, or symptom resolution. Each participant in the prospective study had whole blood, serum and a nasopharyngeal or oropharyngeal swab collected by mobile phlebotomists. Additional blood draws and questionnaires over an approximately two-month period could optionally be provided by prospective study participants. Before DNA extraction, prospective study blood samples were shipped either frozen or at room temperature. Measured from the cysteine to the phenylalanine, the CDR3 is 15 residues long. Of all the DNA, just the CDR3 is kept, 45 bases in frame from base 1. CDR1 and CDR2, per the germline V gene, are SGHRS and YFSETQ. V has 0 bases trimmed and J has 12 bases trimmed; junction bases matching no gene number 9.

This TCR derives from a man over 45 who had recovered from COVID-19. Recombination joined TRBV5-1 with TRBJ2-1; 10 central bases correspond to TRBD2. Sequenced: PBMCs or T cells enriched from blood (not recorded which). CDR3 reads: CASSLVASGGSLQFF. The DNA reads as follows: TGCGCCAGCAGCTTGGTAGCTAGCGGGGGTTCACTGCAGTTCTTC.